This TCR beta chain appears in the sequencing data of a study of cytomegalovirus exposure and HLA in healthy donors (dated by TCRdb to 2015 to 2018). Background on the whole study: According to a later analysis, the roughly 130 validation repertoires were produced on the same platform as the 700 or so repertoires of the first cohort. To predict cytomegalovirus infection status, the study brought together high-throughput TCR immunosequencing, statistical association of individual TCRs with disease status, and machine learning. The study was designed to test whether signatures of past pathogen exposure could be identified by cataloging public T cell receptors. Besides the first cohort of roughly 660 subjects, a separate validation cohort made up of about 120 different subjects was used.

The donors were included in the validation cohort of 100 to 150 subjects, a group kept apart from the roughly 700-subject first cohort. About this clone itself: Its antigen specificity is not known. No much larger clonotype is one base removed from it; base qualities were not supplied.

V drops 1 base and J drops 4 bases, leaving 14 bases in between. The cysteine opens and the phenylalanine closes a CDR3 of 15 amino acids. Only the CDR3 DNA is retained, 45 bases long and in frame from the first base. The germline V gene specifies SNHLY as CDR1 and FYNNEI as CDR2. What the study reported, not specific to this receptor: Cytomegalovirus status was reported to be diagnosed by the classifier with high specificity and sensitivity in both the original and validation cohorts. The study listed over 150 TCR beta chains as associated with cytomegalovirus. The authors suggested that the approach could potentially be extended to other disease states and immunological phenotypes. Across donors, most TCR sequences were observed very rarely, whereas some public TCRs were present in many individuals. A later analysis found that TCRs clustered in the first cohort also tended to co-occur in the 130 or so validation repertoires, with just under 95% of cluster scores above 0. In vitro tests confirmed that a few of the cytomegalovirus-associated TCR beta chains recognize cytomegalovirus antigens. All 120 or so repertoires were used to score co-occurrence in the validation cohort in a later analysis, because that analysis had no HLA typing for the cohort.

The library was built by means of the immunoSEQ multiplex PCR assay. The study's processing was this. A statistical classification framework was developed to diagnose cytomegalovirus status using the catalog of TCR beta chain sequences. The immuneACCESS repertoire file appears here via TCRdb, limited to in-frame rearrangements. These files lack a portion of the clones; in checked studies, under half of the deficit traces to unresolved V genes, and the cause of the others is not known. From that table come the V and J calls and clone size; the DNA was used to work out D and trimming. Present in this sample are 140,000 to 150,000 clones, approximately 91% of which were seen just once. Of the sample, approximately 0.7% is held by the ten largest clones.

The clonotype was recovered from a man aged 18-30 years in good health and CMV-seronegative. The chain links TRBV2 with TRBJ2-7; the D gene assignment is ambiguous. Material for sequencing was PBMCs. Here the CDR3 is given as CASSEGWQALYEQYF. The DNA sequence is as follows: TGTGCCAGCAGTGAAGGGTGGCAGGCCCTGTACGAGCAGTACTTC.